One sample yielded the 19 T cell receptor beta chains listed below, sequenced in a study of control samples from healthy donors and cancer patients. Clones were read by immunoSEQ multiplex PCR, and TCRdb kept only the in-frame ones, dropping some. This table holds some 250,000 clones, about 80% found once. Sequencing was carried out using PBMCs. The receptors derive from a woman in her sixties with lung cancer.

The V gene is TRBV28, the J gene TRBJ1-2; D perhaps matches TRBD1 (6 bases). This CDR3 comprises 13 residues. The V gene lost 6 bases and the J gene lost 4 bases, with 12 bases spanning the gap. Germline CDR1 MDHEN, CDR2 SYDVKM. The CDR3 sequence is CASSRPGAYGYTF. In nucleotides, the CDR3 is TGTGCCAGCAGCAGGCCAGGGGCCTATGGCTACACCTTC.

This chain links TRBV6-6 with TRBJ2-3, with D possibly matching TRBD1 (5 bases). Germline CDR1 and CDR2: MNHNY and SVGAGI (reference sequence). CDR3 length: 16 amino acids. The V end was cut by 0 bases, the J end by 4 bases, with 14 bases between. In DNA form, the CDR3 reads TGTGCCAGCAGTTACTCAGTTGGACACCCGGCAGATACGCAGTATTTT. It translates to CASSYSVGHPADTQYF.

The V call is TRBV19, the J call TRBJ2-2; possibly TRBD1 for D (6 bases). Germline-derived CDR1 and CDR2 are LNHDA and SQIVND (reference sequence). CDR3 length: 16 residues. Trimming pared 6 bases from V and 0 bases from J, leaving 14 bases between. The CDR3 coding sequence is TGTGCCAGTAGGGGAGCTTCAGGGGCGAACACCGGGGAGCTGTTTTTT. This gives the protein CASRGASGANTGELFF.

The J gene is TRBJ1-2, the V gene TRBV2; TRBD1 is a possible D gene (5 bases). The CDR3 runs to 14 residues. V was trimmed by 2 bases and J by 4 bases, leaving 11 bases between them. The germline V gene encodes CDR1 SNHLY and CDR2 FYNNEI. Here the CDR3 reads CASSEMGPLYGYTF. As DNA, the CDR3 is TGTGCCAGCAGTGAAATGGGACCCCTCTATGGCTACACCTTC.

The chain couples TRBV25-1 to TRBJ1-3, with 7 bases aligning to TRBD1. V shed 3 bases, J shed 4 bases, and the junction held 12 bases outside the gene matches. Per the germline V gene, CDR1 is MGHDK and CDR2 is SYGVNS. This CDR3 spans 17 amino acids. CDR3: CASSDPQGGSAGNTIYF. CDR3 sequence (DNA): TGTGCCAGCAGTGACCCCCAGGGGGGCTCTGCGGGAAACACCATATATTTT.

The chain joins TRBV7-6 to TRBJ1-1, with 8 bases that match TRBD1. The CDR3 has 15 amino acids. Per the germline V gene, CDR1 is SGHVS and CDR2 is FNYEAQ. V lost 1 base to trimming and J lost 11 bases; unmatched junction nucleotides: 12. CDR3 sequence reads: CASSLEAGGSSVAFF. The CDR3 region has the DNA TGTGCCAGCAGCTTAGAGGCAGGGGGCAGTAGCGTGGCTTTCTTT. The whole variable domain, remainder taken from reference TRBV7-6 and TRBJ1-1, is GAGVSQSPRYKVTKRGQDVALRCDPISGHVSLYWYRQALGQGPEFLTYFNYEAQQDKSGLPNDRFSAERPEGSISTLTIQRTEQRDSAMYRCASSLEAGGSSVAFFGQGTRLTVV.

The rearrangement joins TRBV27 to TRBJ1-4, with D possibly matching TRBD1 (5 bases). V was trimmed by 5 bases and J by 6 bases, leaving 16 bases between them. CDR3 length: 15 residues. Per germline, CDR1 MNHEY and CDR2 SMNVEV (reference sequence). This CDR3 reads CASSRSDSLHEKLFF. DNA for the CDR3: TGTGCCAGCAGTCGGTCTGACAGCCTGCATGAAAAACTGTTTTTT.

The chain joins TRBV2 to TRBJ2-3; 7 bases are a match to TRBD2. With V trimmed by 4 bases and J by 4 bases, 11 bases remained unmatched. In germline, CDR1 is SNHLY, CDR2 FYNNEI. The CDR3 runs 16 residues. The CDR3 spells CASSAIGGSGSDTQYF. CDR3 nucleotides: TGTGCCAGCAGTGCGATTGGCGGGAGTGGGTCAGATACGCAGTATTTT. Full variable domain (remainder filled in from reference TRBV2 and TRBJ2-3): EPEVTQTPSHQVTQMGQEVILRCVPISNHLYFYWYRQILGQKVEFLVSFYNNEISEKSEIFDDQFSVERPDGSNFTLKIRSTKLEDSAMYFCASSAIGGSGSDTQYFGPGTRLTVL.

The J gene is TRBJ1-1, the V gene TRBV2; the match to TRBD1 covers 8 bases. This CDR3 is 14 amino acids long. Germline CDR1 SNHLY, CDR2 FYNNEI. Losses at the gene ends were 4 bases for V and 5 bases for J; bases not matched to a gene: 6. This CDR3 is CASSGQGTGTEAFF. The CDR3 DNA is TGTGCCAGCAGTGGACAGGGGACGGGTACTGAAGCTTTCTTT.

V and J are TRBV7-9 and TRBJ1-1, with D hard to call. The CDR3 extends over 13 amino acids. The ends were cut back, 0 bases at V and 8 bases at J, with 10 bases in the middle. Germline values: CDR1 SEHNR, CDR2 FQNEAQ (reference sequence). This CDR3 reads CASSLATVKEAFF. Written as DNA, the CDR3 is TGTGCCAGCAGCTTAGCCACCGTGAAGGAAGCTTTCTTT. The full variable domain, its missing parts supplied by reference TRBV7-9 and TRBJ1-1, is DTGVSQNPRHKITKRGQNVTFRCDPISEHNRLYWYRQTLGQGPEFLTYFQNEAQLEKSRLLSDRFSAERPKGSFSTLEIQRTEQGDSAMYLCASSLATVKEAFFGQGTRLTVV.

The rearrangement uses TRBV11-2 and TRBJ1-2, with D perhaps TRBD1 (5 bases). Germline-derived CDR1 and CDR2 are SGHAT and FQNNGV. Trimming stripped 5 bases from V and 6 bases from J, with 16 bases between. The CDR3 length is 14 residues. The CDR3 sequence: CASSTLDIRHGYTF. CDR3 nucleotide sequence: TGTGCCAGCAGCACGCTGGACATAAGACATGGCTACACCTTC.

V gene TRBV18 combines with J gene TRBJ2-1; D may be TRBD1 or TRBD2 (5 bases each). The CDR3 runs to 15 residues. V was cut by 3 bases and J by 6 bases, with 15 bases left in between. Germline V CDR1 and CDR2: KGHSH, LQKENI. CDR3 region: CASSPPSRGRNEQFF. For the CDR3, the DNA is TGTGCCAGCTCACCCCCGTCCCGGGGACGCAATGAGCAGTTCTTC.

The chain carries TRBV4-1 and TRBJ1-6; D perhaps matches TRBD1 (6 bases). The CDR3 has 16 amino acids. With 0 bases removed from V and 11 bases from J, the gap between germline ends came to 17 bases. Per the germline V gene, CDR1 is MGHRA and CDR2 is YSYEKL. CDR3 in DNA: TGCGCCAGCAGCCAAGAGGCAGGGGCGTATGGTCCACCCCTCCACTTT. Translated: CASSQEAGAYGPPLHF.

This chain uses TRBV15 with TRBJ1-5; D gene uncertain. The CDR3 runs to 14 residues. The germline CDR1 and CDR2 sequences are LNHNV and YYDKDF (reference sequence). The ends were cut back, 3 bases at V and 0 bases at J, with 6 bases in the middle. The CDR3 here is CATSSGNSNQPQHF. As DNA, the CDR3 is TGTGCCACCAGCAGTGGGAATAGCAATCAGCCCCAGCATTTT.

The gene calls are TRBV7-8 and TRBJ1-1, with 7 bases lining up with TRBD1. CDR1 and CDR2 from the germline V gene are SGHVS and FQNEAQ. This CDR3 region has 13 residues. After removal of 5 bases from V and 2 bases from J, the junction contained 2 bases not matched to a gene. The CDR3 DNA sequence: TGTGCCAGCAGCAGGGACAGAAACACTGAAGCTTTCTTT. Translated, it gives CASSRDRNTEAFF.

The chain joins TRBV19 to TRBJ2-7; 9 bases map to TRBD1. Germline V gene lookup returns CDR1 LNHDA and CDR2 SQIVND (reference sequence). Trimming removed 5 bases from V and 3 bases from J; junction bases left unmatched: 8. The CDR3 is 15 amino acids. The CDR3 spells CASSVGTGRGYEQYF. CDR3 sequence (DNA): TGTGCCAGTAGTGTCGGGACAGGGAGAGGCTACGAGCAGTACTTC.

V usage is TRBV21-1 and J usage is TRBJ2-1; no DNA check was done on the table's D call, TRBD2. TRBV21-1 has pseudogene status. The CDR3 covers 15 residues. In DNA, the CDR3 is TGTGCCAGCAGCCAGACTAGCGGGGGAGTTCATGAGCAGTTCTTC. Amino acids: CASSQTSGGVHEQFF.

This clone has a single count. The CDR3 DNA sequence: TGTGCCAGCTCGACAGGAACCGGGACAGGTGGTTCACCCCTCCACTTT. This sequence encodes CASSTGTGTGGSPLHF. The genes are TRBV18 and TRBJ1-6; 8 bases fit TRBD1. Germline V gives CDR1 KGHSH, CDR2 LQKENI. The CDR3 is made up of 16 amino acids. Germline trimming cut 6 bases from V and 9 bases from J; bases unmatched to any gene: 13.

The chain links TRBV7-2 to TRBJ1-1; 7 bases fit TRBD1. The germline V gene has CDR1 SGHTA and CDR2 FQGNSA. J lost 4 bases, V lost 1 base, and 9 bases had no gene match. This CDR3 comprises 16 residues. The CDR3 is CASSLGLGGGGTEAFF. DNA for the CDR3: TGTGCCAGCAGCTTAGGGCTCGGAGGGGGCGGCACTGAAGCTTTCTTT.